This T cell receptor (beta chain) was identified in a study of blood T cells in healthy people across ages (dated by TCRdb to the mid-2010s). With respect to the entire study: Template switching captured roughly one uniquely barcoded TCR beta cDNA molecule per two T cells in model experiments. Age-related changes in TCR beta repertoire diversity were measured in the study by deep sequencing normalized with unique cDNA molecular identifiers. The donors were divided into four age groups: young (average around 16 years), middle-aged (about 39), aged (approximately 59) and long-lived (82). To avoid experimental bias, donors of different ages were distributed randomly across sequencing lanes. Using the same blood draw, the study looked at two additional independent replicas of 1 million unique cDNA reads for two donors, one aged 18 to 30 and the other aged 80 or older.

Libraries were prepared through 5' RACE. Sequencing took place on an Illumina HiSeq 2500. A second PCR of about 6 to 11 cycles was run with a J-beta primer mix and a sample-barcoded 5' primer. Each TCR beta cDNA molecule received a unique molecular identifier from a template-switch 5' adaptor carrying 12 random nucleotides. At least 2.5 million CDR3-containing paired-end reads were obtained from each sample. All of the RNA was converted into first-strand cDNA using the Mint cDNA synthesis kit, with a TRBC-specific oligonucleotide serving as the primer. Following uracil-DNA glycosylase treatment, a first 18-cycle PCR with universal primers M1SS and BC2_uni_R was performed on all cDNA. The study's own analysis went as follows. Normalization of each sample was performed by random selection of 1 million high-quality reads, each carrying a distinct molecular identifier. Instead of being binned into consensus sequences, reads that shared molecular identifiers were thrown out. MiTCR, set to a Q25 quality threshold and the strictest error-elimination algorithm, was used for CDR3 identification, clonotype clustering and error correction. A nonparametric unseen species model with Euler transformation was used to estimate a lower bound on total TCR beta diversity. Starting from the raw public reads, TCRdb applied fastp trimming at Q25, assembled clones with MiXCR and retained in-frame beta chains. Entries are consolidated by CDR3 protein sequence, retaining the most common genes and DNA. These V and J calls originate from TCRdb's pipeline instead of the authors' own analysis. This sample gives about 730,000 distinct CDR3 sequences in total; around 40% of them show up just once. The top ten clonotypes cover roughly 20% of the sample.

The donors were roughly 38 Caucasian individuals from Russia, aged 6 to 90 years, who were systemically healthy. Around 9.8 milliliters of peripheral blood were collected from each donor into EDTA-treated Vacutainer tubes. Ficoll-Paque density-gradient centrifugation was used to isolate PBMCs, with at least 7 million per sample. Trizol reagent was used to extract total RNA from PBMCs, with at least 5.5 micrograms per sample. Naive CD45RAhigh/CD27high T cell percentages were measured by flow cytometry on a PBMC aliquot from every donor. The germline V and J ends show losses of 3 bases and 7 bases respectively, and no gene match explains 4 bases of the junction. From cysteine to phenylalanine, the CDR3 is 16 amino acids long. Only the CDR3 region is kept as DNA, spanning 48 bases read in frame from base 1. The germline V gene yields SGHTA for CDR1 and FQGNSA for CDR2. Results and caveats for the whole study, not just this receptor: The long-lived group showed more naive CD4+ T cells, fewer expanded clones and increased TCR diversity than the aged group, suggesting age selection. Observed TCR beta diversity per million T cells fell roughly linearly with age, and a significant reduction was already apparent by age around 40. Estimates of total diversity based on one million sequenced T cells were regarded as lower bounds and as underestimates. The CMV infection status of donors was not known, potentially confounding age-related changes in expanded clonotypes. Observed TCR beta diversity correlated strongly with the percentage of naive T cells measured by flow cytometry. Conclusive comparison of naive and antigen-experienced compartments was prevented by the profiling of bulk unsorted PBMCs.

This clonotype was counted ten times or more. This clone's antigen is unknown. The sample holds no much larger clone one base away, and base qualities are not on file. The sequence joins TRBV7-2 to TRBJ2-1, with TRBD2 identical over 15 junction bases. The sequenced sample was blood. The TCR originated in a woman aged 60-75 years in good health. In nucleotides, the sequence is TGTGCCAGCAGCTTGGGGGGACTAGCGGGAGGTAATGAGCAGTTCTTC. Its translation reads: CASSLGGLAGGNEQFF.